This T cell receptor (beta chain) was documented in a study of technical replicates of blood from several donors. J was trimmed by 5 bases and V by 3 bases; bases with no gene match: 2. The length of the CDR3 is 14 residues. Germline V gene data show CDR1 as SGHRS and CDR2 as YFSETQ. Method: immunoSEQ multiplex PCR; TCRdb's copy keeps in-frame clones and lacks some. The repertoire holds roughly 71,000 clones, with around 96% as singletons. The sequencing input was T cells isolated from PBMCs. V is TRBV5-1 and J is TRBJ2-3; 11 nucleotides align to TRBD1. The clonotype was recovered from a human donor in good health. The CDR3 loop is CASSWDRGVDTQYF. The CDR3 region has the DNA TGCGCCAGCAGCTGGGACAGGGGGGTAGATACGCAGTATTTT.